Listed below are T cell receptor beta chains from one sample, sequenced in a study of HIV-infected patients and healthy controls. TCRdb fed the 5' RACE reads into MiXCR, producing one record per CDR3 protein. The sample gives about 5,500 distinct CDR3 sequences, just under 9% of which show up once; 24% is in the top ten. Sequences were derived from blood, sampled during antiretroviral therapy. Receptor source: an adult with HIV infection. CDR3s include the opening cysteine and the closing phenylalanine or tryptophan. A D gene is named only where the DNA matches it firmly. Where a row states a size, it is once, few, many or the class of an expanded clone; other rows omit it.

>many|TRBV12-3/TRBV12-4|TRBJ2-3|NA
TGTGCCAGCAGTCGAGGGACAGATACGCAGTATTTT
CASSRGTDTQYF
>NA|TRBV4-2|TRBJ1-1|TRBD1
TGTGCCAGCAGCCAAGACACAGGGGGCACTGAAGCTTTCTTT
CASSQDTGGTEAFF
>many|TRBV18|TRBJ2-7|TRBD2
TGTGCCAGCTCGCCATCGGGCGGGAGCTACGAGCAGTACTTC
CASSPSGGSYEQYF
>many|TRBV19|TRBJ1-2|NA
TGTGCCAGTAGTATGGCGGGGGCCTACGCCTATGGCTACACCTTC
CASSMAGAYAYGYTF
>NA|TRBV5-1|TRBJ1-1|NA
TGCGCCAGCAGCTTGGCGTGGACTGAAGCTTTCTTT
CASSLAWTEAFF
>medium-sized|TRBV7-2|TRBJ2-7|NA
TGTGCCAGCAGCACGGACTTCTGGGAGCAGTACTTC
CASSTDFWEQYF
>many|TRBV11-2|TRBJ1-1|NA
TGTGCCAGCAGCTCACAGGGAGGCACTGAAGCTTTCTTT
CASSSQGGTEAFF
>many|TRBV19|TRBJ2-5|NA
TGTGCCAGTAGTATGGGGGGACAGCGAGAGACCCAGTACTTC
CASSMGGQRETQYF
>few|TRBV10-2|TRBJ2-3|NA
TGCGCCAGCAGTGAGTACCAGTGGAGCACAGATACGCAGTATTTT
CASSEYQWSTDTQYF
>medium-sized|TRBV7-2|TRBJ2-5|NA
TGTGCCAGCAGCCAGAACCCGACGGGACACTGGACCCAGTACTTC
CASSQNPTGHWTQYF
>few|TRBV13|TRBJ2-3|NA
TGTGCCAGCAGCACCCGTACAGATACGCAGTATTTT
CASSTRTDTQYF
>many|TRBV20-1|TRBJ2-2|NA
TGCAGTGCCACCGGTCCGGGCACCGGGGAGCTGTTTTTT
CSATGPGTGELFF
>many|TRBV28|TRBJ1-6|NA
TGTGCCAGCAGACGGACAGTGGACGCACCCCTCCACTTT
CASRRTVDAPLHF
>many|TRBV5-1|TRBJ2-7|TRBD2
TGCGCCAGCAGCTCCCGAAGAGCGGGGGCTTTGGGCTACGAGCAGTACTTC
CASSSRRAGALGYEQYF
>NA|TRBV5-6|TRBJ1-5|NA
TGTGCCAGCAGCTTCCTCAATCAGCCCCAGCATTTT
CASSFLNQPQHF
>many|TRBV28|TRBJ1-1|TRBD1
TGTGCCAGCAGTGTAGGACAGGGGAGAGAAGCTTTCTTT
CASSVGQGREAFF
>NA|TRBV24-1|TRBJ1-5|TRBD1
TGTGCCACCAGTGGGTCAGGGGGAGTTCAGCCCCAGCATTTT
CATSGSGGVQPQHF
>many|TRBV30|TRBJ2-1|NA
TGTGCCTGGAGTTCCACTGTGGTCAATGAGCAGTTCTTC
CAWSSTVVNEQFF
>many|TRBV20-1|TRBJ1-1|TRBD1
TGCAGTGTCCCGGACAGGGCGTACACTGAAGCTTTCTTT
CSVPDRAYTEAFF
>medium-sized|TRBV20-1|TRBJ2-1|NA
TGCAGTGCTGCCTCTGCTTTTTCGGGAAAGTCGGGGAAAAATGAGCAGTTCTTC
CSAASAFSGKSGKNEQFF
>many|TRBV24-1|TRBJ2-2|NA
TGTGCCACCAGTGATTCGGGATCATGGGCCGGGGAGCTGTTTTTT
CATSDSGSWAGELFF
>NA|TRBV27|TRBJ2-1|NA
TGTGCCAGCAGTTTATGGCGGGGACAAATCCATGAGCAGTTCTTC
CASSLWRGQIHEQFF
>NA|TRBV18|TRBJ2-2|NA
TGTGCCAGCTCACCACCGAGACTAGGCGGGGAGCTGTTTTTT
CASSPPRLGGELFF
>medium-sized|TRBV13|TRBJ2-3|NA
TGTGCCAGCAGCTTAATATCTGGTCATAGCACAGATACGCAGTATTTT
CASSLISGHSTDTQYF
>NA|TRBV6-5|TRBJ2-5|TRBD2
TGTGCCAGCAGTTACTCGGGAGCGGGGCGGCAAGAGACCCAGTACTTC
CASSYSGAGRQETQYF
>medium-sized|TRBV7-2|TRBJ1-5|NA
TGTGCCAGCAGTCTACAGTATAGCAATCAGCCCCAGCATTTT
CASSLQYSNQPQHF
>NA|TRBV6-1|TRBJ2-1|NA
TGTGCCAGCAGTGAAGCGGAGTCCAATGAGCAGTTCTTC
CASSEAESNEQFF
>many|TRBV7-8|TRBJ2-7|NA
TGTGCCAGCAGCTCTCTGACCTGGACGTCCTACGAGCAGTACTTC
CASSSLTWTSYEQYF
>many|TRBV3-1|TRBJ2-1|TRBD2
TGTGCCAGCAGCCAGGGACGGACTAGCGGGAGGACCAATGAGCAGTTCTTC
CASSQGRTSGRTNEQFF
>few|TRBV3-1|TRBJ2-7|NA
TGTGCCAGCAGCCAAGTTGGACAGTTGAGGTACGAGCAGTACTTC
CASSQVGQLRYEQYF
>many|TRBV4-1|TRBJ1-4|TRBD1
TGCGCCAGCAGCCAAGACTGGAAACCACCGGGACAGATAGTAAAGAATGAAAAACTGTTTTTT
CASSQDWKPPGQIVKNEKLFF
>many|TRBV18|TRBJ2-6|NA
TGTGCCAGCTCACCACCGGGGTCTACGAGCTCTGGGGCCAACGTCCTGACTTTC
CASSPPGSTSSGANVLTF
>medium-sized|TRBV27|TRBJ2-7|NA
TGTGCCAGCAGTTCGGACAGCTACGAGCAGTACTTC
CASSSDSYEQYF
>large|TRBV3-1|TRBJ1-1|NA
TGTGCCAGCAGCCAAGATCTCGGGCTTCGGGACACTGAAGCTTTCTTT
CASSQDLGLRDTEAFF
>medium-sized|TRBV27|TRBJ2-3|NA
TGTGCCAGCAGTTTAGAGCGGACCCTGGGCACAGATACGCAGTATTTT
CASSLERTLGTDTQYF
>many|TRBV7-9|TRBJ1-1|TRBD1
TGTGCCAGCAGCCTCGGGACAGGGGCCGCGTCGGGCACTGAAGCTTTCTTT
CASSLGTGAASGTEAFF
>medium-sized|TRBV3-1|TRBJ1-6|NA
TGTGCCAGCAGCCAATTAAATTCACCCCTCCACTTT
CASSQLNSPLHF
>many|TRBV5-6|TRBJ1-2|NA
TGTGCCAGCAGCAGACGGGCTCAACCGACTATCTATGGCTACACCTTC
CASSRRAQPTIYGYTF
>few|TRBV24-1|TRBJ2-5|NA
TGTGCCACCAGCACTCTGGACAGTTTCCAAGAGACCCAGTACTTC
CATSTLDSFQETQYF
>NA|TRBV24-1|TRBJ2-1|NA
TGTGCCACCAGTGATAGTTTGCGGGCGTCCTACAATGAGCAGTTCTTC
CATSDSLRASYNEQFF
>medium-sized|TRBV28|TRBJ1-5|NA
TGTGCCAGCACCCAGGGATTAAATCAGCCCCAGCATTTT
CASTQGLNQPQHF
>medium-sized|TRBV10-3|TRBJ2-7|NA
TGTGCCATCAGCACCGGACAGTCAAGTTCCTACGAGCAGTACTTC
CAISTGQSSSYEQYF
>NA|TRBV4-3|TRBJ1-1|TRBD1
TGCGCCAGCAGCCGGACAGGGCGAGGAACTGAAGCTTTCTTT
CASSRTGRGTEAFF
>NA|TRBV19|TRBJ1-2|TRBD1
TGTGCCAGTAGTTACGGACAGGTTAAAGCTAACTATGGCTACACCTTC
CASSYGQVKANYGYTF
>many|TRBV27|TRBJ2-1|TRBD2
TGTGCCAGCAGTTTAGGACTAGCGGGAGTAGAGGACTACAATGAGCAGTTCTTC
CASSLGLAGVEDYNEQFF
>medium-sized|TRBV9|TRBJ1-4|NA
TGTGCCAGCAGCGCCTCGAGCGCAACTAATGAAAAACTGTTTTTT
CASSASSATNEKLFF
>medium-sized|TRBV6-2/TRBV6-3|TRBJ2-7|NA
TGTGCCAGCAGTTGGAGCCAGGGGCCCTGGGACTACGAGCAGTACTTC
CASSWSQGPWDYEQYF
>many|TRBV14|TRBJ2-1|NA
TGTGCCAGCAGCCAAGTTTCCTACAATGAGCAGTTCTTC
CASSQVSYNEQFF
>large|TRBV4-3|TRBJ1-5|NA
TGCGCCAGCAGCCAAGATTGGCAGGCAAGTCAAGCCCAGCATTTT
CASSQDWQASQAQHF